The rows below give T cell receptor beta chains drawn from one sample of a study of T cell changes during pregnancy in multiple sclerosis. The protocol was immunoSEQ multiplex PCR, while the TCRdb copy is restricted to in-frame clones and leaves out a portion. Of more than 80,000 clones listed, around 90% are singletons. The material was peripheral blood, obtained in the first trimester of pregnancy. These receptors all stem from a female donor with multiple sclerosis, enrolled in a pregnancy study. Each CDR3 is given with its conserved first and last residue. The order of the fields is clone size, J gene, V gene, CDR3 length, CDR3 protein. Size tells how often a clone was seen (once, few, many) or the class of an expanded clone, and some rows leave it out.

size: NA
J: TRBJ2-1
V: TRBV7-3
length: 13
CDR3: CASSLTIDNEQFF

size: NA
J: TRBJ2-1
V: TRBV5-1
length: 15
CDR3: CASSHRDSSYNEQFF

size: once
J: TRBJ1-3
V: TRBV4-1
length: 12
CDR3: CASSHHGNTIYF

size: once
J: TRBJ1-2
V: TRBV2
length: 13
CDR3: CASSEVEGTGGPF

size: NA
J: TRBJ2-7
V: TRBV18
length: 13
CDR3: CASSPQSGQEQYF

size: once
J: TRBJ1-1
V: TRBV13
length: 15
CDR3: CASSLVGLTNTEAFF

size: NA
J: TRBJ2-7
V: TRBV19
length: 13
CDR3: CASLDRDSYEQYF

size: NA
J: TRBJ2-2
V: TRBV4-2
length: 15
CDR3: CASSQADTNTGELFF

size: NA
J: TRBJ2-5
V: TRBV5-4
length: 14
CDR3: CASSSGPEQETQYF

size: few
J: TRBJ1-1
V: TRBV30
length: 13
CDR3: CAWSARADTEAFF